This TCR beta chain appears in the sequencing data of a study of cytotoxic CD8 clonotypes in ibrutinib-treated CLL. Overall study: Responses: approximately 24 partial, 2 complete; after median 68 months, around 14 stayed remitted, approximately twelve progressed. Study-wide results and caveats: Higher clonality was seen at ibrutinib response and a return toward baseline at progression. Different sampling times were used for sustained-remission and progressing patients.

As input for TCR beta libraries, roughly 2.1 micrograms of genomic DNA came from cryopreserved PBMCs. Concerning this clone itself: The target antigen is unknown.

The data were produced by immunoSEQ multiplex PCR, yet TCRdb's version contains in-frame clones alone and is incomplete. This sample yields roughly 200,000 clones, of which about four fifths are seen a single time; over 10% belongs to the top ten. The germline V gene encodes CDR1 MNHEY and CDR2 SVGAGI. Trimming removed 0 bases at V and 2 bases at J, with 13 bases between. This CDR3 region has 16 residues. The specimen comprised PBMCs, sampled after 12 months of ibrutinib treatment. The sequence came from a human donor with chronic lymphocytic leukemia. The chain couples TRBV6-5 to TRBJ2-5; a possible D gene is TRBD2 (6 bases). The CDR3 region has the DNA TGTGCCAGCAGTTACTCCACCCTGACTAGACAAGAGACCCAGTACTTC. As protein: CASSYSTLTRQETQYF.